This T cell receptor beta chain was found in a study of blood T cells in healthy people across ages. Study outcomes and limitations: Per-million-T-cell TCR beta diversity fell roughly linearly with age.

This clonotype has just a few counts. Its antigen remains unknown. A second roughly 7 to 12 cycle PCR used barcoded and J-beta primers. TCRdb recomputed calls from the 5' RACE reads with MiXCR, one row per CDR3 protein. This table holds 700,000 to 950,000 distinct CDR3 sequences, about 62% found once. The CDR3 consists of 14 residues. The V and J ends lost 0 bases and 3 bases respectively, with 9 bases between them. Germline V lookup: CDR1 LGHNA, CDR2 YSLEER. Donors ranged from roughly 6 to 90 years old and were healthy Caucasians in Russia. Total RNA was isolated from each sample in quantities of at least 5.5 micrograms.

The receptor was derived from a man aged 25-40 years in good health. V and J are TRBV4-3 and TRBJ2-7; D is ambiguous. Material: blood. The CDR3 region is CASSQDWRSYEQYF. Here the CDR3 DNA reads TGCGCCAGCAGCCAAGATTGGCGGAGCTACGAGCAGTACTTC.